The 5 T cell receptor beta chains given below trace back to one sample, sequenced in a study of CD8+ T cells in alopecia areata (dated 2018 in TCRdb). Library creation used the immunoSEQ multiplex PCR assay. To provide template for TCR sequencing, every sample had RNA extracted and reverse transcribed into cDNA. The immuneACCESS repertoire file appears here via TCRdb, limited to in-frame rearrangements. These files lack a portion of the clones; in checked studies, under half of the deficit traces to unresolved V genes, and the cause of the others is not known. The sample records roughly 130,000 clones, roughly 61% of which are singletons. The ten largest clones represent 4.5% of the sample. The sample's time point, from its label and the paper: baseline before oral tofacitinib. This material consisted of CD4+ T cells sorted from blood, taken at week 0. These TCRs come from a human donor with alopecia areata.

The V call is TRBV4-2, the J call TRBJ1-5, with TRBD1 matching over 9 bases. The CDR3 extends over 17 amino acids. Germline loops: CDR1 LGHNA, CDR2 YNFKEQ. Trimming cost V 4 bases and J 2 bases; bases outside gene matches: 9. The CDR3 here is CASSRGTGRIGNQPQHF. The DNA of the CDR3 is TGTGCCAGCAGCCGAGGGACAGGGCGAATTGGCAATCAGCCCCAGCATTTT.

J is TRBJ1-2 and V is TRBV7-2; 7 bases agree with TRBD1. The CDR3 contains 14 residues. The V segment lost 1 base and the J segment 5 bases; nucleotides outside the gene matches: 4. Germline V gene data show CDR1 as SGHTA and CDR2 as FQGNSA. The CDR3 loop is CASSLDRGEYGYTF. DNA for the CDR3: TGTGCCAGCAGCTTAGACAGGGGAGAATATGGCTACACCTTC.

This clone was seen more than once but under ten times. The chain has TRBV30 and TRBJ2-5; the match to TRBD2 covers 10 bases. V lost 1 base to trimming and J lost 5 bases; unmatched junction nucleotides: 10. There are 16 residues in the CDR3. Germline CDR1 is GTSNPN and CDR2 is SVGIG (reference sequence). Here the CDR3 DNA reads TGTGCCTGGAGTGAGATAAGCGGGAGGGCCGTTGAGACCCAGTACTTC. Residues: CAWSEISGRAVETQYF.

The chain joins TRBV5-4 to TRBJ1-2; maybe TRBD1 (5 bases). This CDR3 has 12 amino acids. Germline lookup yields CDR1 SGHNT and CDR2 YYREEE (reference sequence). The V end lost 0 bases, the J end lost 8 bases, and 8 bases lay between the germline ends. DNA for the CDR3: TGTGCCAGCAGCTTGGACCAGGGAGGCTACACCTTC. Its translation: CASSLDQGGYTF.

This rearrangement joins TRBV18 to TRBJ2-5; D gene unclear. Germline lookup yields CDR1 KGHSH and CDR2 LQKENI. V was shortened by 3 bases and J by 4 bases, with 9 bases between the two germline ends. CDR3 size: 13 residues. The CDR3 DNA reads TGTGCCAGCTCACCGGAAGGAAGAGAGACCCAGTACTTC. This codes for CASSPEGRETQYF. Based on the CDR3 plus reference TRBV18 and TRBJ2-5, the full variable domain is NAGVMQNPRHLVRRRGQEARLRCSPMKGHSHVYWYRQLPEEGLKFMVYLQKENIIDESGMPKERFSAEFPKEGPSILRIQQVVRGDSAAYFCASSPEGRETQYFGPGTRLLVL.